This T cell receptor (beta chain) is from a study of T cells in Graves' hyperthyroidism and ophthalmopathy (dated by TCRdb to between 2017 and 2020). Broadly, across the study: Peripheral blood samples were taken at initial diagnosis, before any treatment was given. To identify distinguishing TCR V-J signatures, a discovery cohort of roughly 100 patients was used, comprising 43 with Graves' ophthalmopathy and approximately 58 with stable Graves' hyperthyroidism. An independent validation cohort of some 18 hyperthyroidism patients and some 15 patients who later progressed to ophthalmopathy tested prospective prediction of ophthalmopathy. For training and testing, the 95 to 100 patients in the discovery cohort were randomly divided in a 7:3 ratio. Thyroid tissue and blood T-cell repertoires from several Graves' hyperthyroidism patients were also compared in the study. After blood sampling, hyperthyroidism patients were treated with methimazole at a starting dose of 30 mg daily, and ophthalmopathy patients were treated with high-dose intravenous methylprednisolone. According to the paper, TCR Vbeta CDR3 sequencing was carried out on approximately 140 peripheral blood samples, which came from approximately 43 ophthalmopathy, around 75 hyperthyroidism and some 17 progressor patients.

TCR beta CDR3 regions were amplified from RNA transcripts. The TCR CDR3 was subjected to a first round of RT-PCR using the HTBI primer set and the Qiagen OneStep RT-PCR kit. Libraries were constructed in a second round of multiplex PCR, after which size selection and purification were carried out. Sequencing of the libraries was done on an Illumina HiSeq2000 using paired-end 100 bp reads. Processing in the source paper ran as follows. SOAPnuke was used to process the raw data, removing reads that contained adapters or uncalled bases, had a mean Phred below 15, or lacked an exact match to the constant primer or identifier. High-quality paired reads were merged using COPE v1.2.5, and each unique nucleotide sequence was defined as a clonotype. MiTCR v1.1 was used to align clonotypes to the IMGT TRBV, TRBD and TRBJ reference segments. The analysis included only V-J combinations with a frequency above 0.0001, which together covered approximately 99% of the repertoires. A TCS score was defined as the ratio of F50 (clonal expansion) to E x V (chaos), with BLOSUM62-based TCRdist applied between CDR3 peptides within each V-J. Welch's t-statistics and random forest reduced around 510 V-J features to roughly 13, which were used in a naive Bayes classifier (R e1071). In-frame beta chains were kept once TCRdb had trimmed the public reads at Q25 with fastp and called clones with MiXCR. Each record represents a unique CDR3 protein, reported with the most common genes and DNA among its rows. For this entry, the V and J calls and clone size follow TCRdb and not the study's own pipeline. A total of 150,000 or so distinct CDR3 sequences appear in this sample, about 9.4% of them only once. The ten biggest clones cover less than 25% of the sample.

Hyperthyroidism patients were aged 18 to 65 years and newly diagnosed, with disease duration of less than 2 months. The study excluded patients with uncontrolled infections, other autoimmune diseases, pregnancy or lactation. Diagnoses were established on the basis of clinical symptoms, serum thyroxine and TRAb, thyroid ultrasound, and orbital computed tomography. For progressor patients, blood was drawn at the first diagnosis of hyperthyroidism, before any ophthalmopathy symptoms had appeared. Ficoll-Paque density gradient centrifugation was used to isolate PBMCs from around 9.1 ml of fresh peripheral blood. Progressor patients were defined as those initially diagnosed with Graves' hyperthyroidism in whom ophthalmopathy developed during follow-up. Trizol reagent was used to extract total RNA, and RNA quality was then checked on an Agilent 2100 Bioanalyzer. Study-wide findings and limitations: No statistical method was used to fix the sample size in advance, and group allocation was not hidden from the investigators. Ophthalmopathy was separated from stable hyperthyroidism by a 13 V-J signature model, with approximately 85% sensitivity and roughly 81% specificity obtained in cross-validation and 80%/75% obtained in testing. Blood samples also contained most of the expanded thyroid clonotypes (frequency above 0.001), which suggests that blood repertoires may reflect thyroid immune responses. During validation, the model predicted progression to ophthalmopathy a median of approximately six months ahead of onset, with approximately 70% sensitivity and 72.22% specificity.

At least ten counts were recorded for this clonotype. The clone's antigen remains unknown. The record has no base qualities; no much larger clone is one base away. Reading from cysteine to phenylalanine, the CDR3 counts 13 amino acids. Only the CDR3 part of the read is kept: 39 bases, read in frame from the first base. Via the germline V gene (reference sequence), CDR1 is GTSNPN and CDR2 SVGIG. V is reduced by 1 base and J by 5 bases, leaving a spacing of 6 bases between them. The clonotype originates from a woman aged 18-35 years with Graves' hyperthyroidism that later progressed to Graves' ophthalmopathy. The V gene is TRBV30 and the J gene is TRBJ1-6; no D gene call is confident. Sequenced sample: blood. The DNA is TGTGCCTGGAGTGGACAAAATAATTCACCCCTCCACTTT. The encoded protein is CAWSGQNNSPLHF. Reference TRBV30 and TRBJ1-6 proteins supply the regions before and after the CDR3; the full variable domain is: SQTIHQWPATLVQPVGSPLSLECTVEGTSNPNLYWYRQAAGRGLQLLFYSVGIGQISSEVPQNLSASRPQDRQFILSSKKLLLSDSGFYLCAWSGQNNSPLHFGNGTRLTVT.